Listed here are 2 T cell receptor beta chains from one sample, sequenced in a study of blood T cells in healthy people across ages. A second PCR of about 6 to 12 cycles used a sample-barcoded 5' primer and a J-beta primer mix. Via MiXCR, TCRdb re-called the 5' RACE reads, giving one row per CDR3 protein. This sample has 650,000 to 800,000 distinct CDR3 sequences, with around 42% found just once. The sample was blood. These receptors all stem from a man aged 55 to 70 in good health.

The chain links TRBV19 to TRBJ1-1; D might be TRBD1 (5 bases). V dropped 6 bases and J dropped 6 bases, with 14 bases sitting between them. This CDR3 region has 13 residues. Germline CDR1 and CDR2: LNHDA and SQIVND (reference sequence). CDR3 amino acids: CASSRGSWAEAFF. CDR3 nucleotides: TGTGCCAGTAGCCGGGGGTCGTGGGCTGAAGCTTTCTTT.

The CDR3 here is CSAPSQTNEQFF. CDR3 nucleotide sequence: TGCAGTGCTCCTTCGCAGACCAATGAGCAGTTCTTC. This chain connects TRBV20-1 to TRBJ2-1; D is uncertain. The germline V and J ends were trimmed by 5 bases and 6 bases, with 11 bases remaining between them. Germline V CDR1 and CDR2: DFQATT, SNEGSKA (reference sequence). The CDR3 has 12 residues.